One sample yielded the 19 T cell receptor beta chains listed below, sequenced in a study of CD8+CD57+ T cells in acquired aplastic anemia. Researchers used genomic DNA as the template to profile TCR beta VDJ and CDR3. TCRdb re-called the reads with MiXCR, one entry per CDR3 protein. Of more than 100,000 distinct CDR3 sequences listed, less than 45% are singletons. The sequenced sample was sorted CD4+, CD8+, or CD8+CD57+ T cells (not recorded which) from PBMCs. Receptor source: a human donor in good health, serving as a control.

The chain combines TRBV27 with TRBJ1-5; 9 bases agree with TRBD1. Germline trimming cut 5 bases from V and 6 bases from J; bases unmatched to any gene: 11. Germline V lookup: CDR1 MNHEY, CDR2 SMNVEV (reference sequence). CDR3 length equals 16 residues. DNA of the CDR3: TGTGCCAGCAGTCCCCAGACAGGGGGGGTCAGTCAGCCCCAGCATTTT. It codes for CASSPQTGGVSQPQHF.

This chain uses TRBV19 with TRBJ1-5; D may be TRBD1 (6 bases). The V end was cut by 6 bases, the J end by 7 bases, with 16 bases between. Germline loops: CDR1 LNHDA, CDR2 SQIVND (reference sequence). This CDR3 has 14 amino acids. CDR3 bases: TGTGCCAGTAGGGGACAACCGGGGAGCCAGCCCCAGCATTTT. It encodes CASRGQPGSQPQHF. Using reference TRBV19 and TRBJ1-5 for the parts outside the CDR3, the full variable domain is DGGITQSPKYLFRKEGQNVTLSCEQNLNHDAMYWYRQDPGQGLRLIYYSQIVNDFQKGDIAEGYSVSREKKESFPLTVTSAQKNPTAFYLCASRGQPGSQPQHFGDGTRLSIL.

This clonotype was seen many times. V is TRBV9 and J is TRBJ1-2; D possibly corresponds to TRBD1 (5 bases). CDR1 and CDR2 (germline): SGDLS, YYNGEE. The CDR3 extends over 13 amino acids. The ends were cut back, 4 bases at V and 4 bases at J, with 11 bases in the middle. The CDR3 nucleotides are TGTGCCAGCAGCCTTGACAGCCTCTATGGCTACACCTTC. Protein sequence: CASSLDSLYGYTF.

The sample holds a few counts of this clonotype. V gene TRBV10-3 combines with J gene TRBJ1-5; D is unclear. V lost 3 bases and J lost 2, with 11 bases in between. This CDR3 has 15 residues. Looked up from germline, CDR1 is ENHRY and CDR2 is SYGVKD. CDR3 sequence: CAISDSLAGNQPQHF. The DNA of the CDR3 is TGTGCCATCAGTGACAGCTTGGCGGGCAATCAGCCCCAGCATTTT.

The chain carries TRBV6-1 and TRBJ2-1; TRBD2 agrees at 12 bases. CDR1 and CDR2 from the germline V gene are MNHNS and SASEGT. This CDR3 is built from 18 residues. Unmatched junction bases numbered 10, after V lost 6 bases and J lost 1 base. The CDR3 loop reads CASRPPSGRASSYNEQFF. Here the CDR3 DNA reads TGTGCCAGCAGGCCCCCTAGCGGGAGGGCCAGTTCCTACAATGAGCAGTTCTTC.

Worth noting for this clonotype: This sequence may be a read error, since a much larger clone differs from it by one base. Likely a read error: the CDR3 ends without its conserved phenylalanine or tryptophan. V and J are TRBV5-5 and TRBJ1-6; D call uncertain. The CDR3 is 15 residues long. CDR1 and CDR2 from the germline V gene are SGHKS and YYEKEE (reference sequence). Deletions cut 0 bases from V and 5 bases from J, with 9 bases between. The chain's CDR3 is CASSLEALNNSPLHS. As DNA, the CDR3 is TGTGCCAGCAGCTTGGAAGCACTAAATAATTCACCCCTCCACTCT.

This chain links TRBV11-2 with TRBJ1-1; the D is unclear. Germline V lookup: CDR1 SGHAT, CDR2 FQNNGV. Trimming took 5 bases from V and 1 from J, leaving 20 bases between them. The CDR3 runs 17 residues. CDR3 coding DNA: TGTGCCAGCAGCCTGGAGTTAGGGTCCTTAGGGAACACTGAAGCTTTCTTT. Translating gives CASSLELGSLGNTEAFF. Full variable domain (outside the CDR3, taken from reference TRBV11-2 and TRBJ1-1): EAGVAQSPRYKIIEKRQSVAFWCNPISGHATLYWYQQILGQGPKLLIQFQNNGVVDDSQLPKDRFSAERLKGVDSTLKIQPAKLEDSAVYLCASSLELGSLGNTEAFFGQGTRLTVV.

CDR3 sequence: CSVDYRDTGANVLTF. The CDR3, as DNA: TGCAGCGTTGATTACAGGGACACTGGGGCCAACGTCCTGACTTTC. This chain links TRBV29-1 with TRBJ2-6; possible D gene TRBD1, 6 bases. The CDR3 contains 15 residues. V was clipped by 3 bases and J by 2 bases, with 11 bases between them. Per germline, CDR1 SQVTM and CDR2 ANQGSEA.

CDR3 region: CASSLPDRGHGYTF. CDR3 bases: TGTGCCAGCAGCTTACCGGACAGGGGGCATGGCTACACCTTC. This rearrangement joins TRBV11-2 to TRBJ1-2, with 11 bases lining up with TRBD1. Germline CDR1 reads SGHAT; CDR2 reads FQNNGV. This CDR3 comprises 14 residues. V shed 2 bases and J 6 bases; nucleotides not matched to a gene: 2.

In regard to this clonotype: Relative to the germline gene, one junction end is altered; a read error may explain this. This chain connects TRBV7-7 to TRBJ2-3; D is possibly TRBD1 (6 bases). The CDR3 is 14 residues long. The germline V gene encodes CDR1 SSHAT and CDR2 FNYEAQ (reference sequence). CDR3 in amino acids: CASSLDSWADTQYF. CDR3 DNA: TGTGCTAGCAGCCTGGACAGTTGGGCAGATACGCAGTATTTT.

This clonotype was observed at least ten times. The V call is TRBV7-9, the J call TRBJ2-5; D call uncertain. The germline V gene encodes CDR1 SEHNR and CDR2 FQNEAQ (reference sequence). The CDR3 has 11 amino acids. V was shortened by 8 bases and J by 1 base, with 5 bases between the two germline ends. The CDR3 here is CASLFQETQYF. In nucleotides, the CDR3 is TGTGCCAGCCTCTTCCAAGAGACCCAGTACTTC.

The rearrangement uses TRBV9 and TRBJ1-5; D remains ambiguous. The V end was cut by 4 bases, the J end by 5 bases, with 13 bases between. The CDR3 is 14 residues long. Germline V lookup: CDR1 SGDLS, CDR2 YYNGEE. CDR3 in amino acids: CASSPSDGHQPQHF. DNA for the CDR3: TGTGCCAGCAGCCCGTCAGACGGGCATCAGCCCCAGCATTTT.

This chain links TRBV20-1 with TRBJ1-5; TRBD1 might be the D (6 bases). Trimming left V 0 bases short and J 6 bases short, with 15 bases between. The CDR3 covers 15 residues. Germline CDR1 is DFQATT and CDR2 is SNEGSKA (reference sequence). CDR3 region: CSARDTSQGSQPQHF. CDR3 DNA sequence: TGCAGTGCTAGAGATACGTCGCAGGGGAGTCAGCCCCAGCATTTT.

Ten or more counts support this clonotype. This chain connects TRBV4-2 to TRBJ2-5, with 13 positions matching TRBD2. Germline CDR1 and CDR2: LGHNA and YNFKEQ. The CDR3 spans 16 residues. The ends lost 3 bases at V and 3 bases at J; junction bases unmatched: 4. The CDR3 bases are TGTGCCAGCAGCCAGGGACTAGCGGGAATTGAAGAGACCCAGTACTTC. Residues: CASSQGLAGIEETQYF.

The J gene is TRBJ1-2, the V gene TRBV5-8; D gene uncertain. This CDR3 has 12 amino acids. V lost 5 bases and J 12 bases, leaving 17 bases between the germline ends. The V gene's germline CDR1 is SGHTS and CDR2 YDEGEE. This chain's CDR3 is CASSQDGRSDTF. The CDR3 DNA sequence: TGTGCCAGCAGTCAGGACGGACGATCGGACACCTTC.

This clonotype was picked up one time. This chain's CDR3 is CASSLAGRDYGYTF. CDR3 sequence (DNA): TGTGCCAGCAGTTTAGCTGGCAGGGACTATGGCTACACCTTC. This chain joins TRBV12-3 or TRBV12-4 and TRBJ1-2, with D possibly TRBD1 on 5 matching bases. CDR3 length: 14 amino acids. Trimming left V 0 bases short and J 3 bases short, with 8 bases between.

This clonotype was picked up many times. The chain recombines TRBV5-1 with TRBJ2-3; D possibly matches TRBD1 or TRBD2 (5 bases each). Per the germline V gene, CDR1 is SGHRS and CDR2 is YFSETQ. The CDR3 sequence is 13 residues long. Trimming took off 3 bases at V and 3 bases at J, with 8 bases between the two ends. The CDR3 DNA follows: TGCGCCAGCAGCTGGGGACGGACAGATACGCAGTATTTT. This gives the protein CASSWGRTDTQYF.

The sample holds many counts of this clonotype. The rearrangement joins TRBV24-1 to TRBJ1-5, with 7 nucleotides matching TRBD1. The CDR3 is made up of 16 amino acids. V lost 3 bases to trimming and J lost 10 bases; unmatched junction nucleotides: 14. Germline CDR1 is KGHDR and CDR2 is SFDVKD. The CDR3 reads CATSDDSVAGGQPQHF. CDR3 DNA sequence: TGTGCCACCAGTGATGATAGTGTGGCAGGGGGGCAACCCCAGCATTTT.

This clonotype came up once. Mismatch with germline at one junction end may stem from a read error. This chain's CDR3 is CASSTRMNTGAFF. CDR3 in DNA: TGTGCCAGCAGCACTCGTATGAACACTGGAGCTTTCTTT. The V gene is TRBV27, the J gene TRBJ1-1; D remains unclear. The CDR3 is 13 amino acids. CDR1 MNHEY and CDR2 SMNVEV come from the germline V gene (reference sequence).